The 15 T cell receptor beta chains below all came from one sample that was sequenced in a study of T cells in Graves' hyperthyroidism and ophthalmopathy. The source material, RNA transcripts, was used to amplify TCR beta CDR3 regions. TCR CDR3 regions were first amplified by RT-PCR with HTBI primers. TCRdb redid the calling of the multiplex PCR reads with MiXCR, one entry per CDR3 protein. The table has about 500,000 distinct CDR3 sequences, over 13% seen once; the top ten hold 15% to 20%. Sequenced sample: blood. Receptors originate from a young woman with Graves' hyperthyroidism.

This clonotype was counted between two and nine times. The V gene is TRBV19, the J gene TRBJ1-2; 8 bases match TRBD1. The germline V gene encodes CDR1 LNHDA and CDR2 SQIVND (reference sequence). This CDR3 is 15 amino acids long. V was pared by 5 bases and J by 5 bases, with 10 bases of the junction left unmatched. CDR3 loop: CASSFLTGAGYGYTF. The CDR3 nucleotides are TGTGCCAGTAGTTTCCTGACAGGGGCAGGGTATGGCTACACCTTC.

This clonotype was found many times. This chain connects TRBV13 to TRBJ1-2; unclear D gene. CDR3 length equals 12 residues. The ends were cut back, 1 base at V and 5 bases at J, with 5 bases in the middle. CDR1 PRHDT and CDR2 FYEKMQ come from the germline V gene (reference sequence). The CDR3 sequence: CASSLEEYGYTF. In nucleotides, the CDR3 is TGTGCCAGCAGCTTAGAGGAATATGGCTACACCTTC. Full variable domain (outside the CDR3, taken from reference TRBV13 and TRBJ1-2): AAGVIQSPRHLIKEKRETATLKCYPIPRHDTVYWYQQGPGQDPQFLISFYEKMQSDKGSIPDRFSAQQFSDYHSELNMSSLELGDSALYFCASSLEEYGYTFGSGTRLTVV.

The CDR3 protein is CSIGEGRNTIYF. The CDR3 DNA follows: TGCAGCATAGGAGAGGGGAGAAACACCATATATTTT. The J gene is TRBJ1-3, the V gene TRBV29-1; a weak D match, TRBD1 (5 bases). The CDR3 contains 12 residues. The germline V and J ends were trimmed by 8 bases and 5 bases, with 13 bases remaining between them. Germline CDR1 reads SQVTM; CDR2 reads ANQGSEA.

The chain recombines TRBV5-1 with TRBJ2-1, with 7 bases fitting TRBD2. With 2 bases clipped from V and 3 bases from J, the junction kept 11 bases outside the gene matches. Germline V gives CDR1 SGHRS, CDR2 YFSETQ. The CDR3 contains 17 residues. This chain's CDR3 is CASSFRILADIYNEQFF. CDR3 coding DNA: TGCGCCAGCAGCTTCCGGATCCTAGCGGATATCTACAATGAGCAGTTCTTC.

This clonotype was counted ten times or more. V and J are TRBV3-1 and TRBJ1-2; D gene ambiguous. The germline CDR1 and CDR2 sequences are LGHDT and YNNKEL (reference sequence). This CDR3 is built from 13 residues. Trimming pared 5 bases from V and 2 bases from J, leaving 9 bases between. CDR3 coding DNA: TGTGCCAGCAGCGGGAGGGCCAACTATGGCTACACCTTC. This sequence encodes CASSGRANYGYTF. Drawing the rest from reference TRBV3-1 and TRBJ1-2, the complete variable domain is DTAVSQTPKYLVTQMGNDKSIKCEQNLGHDTMYWYKQDSKKFLKIMFSYNNKELIINETVPNRFSPKSPDKAHLNLHINSLELGDSAVYFCASSGRANYGYTFGSGTRLTVV.

The chain joins TRBV9 to TRBJ1-3; D is unclear. V was pared by 3 bases and J by 0 bases, with 10 bases between. The germline gives CDR1 SGDLS, CDR2 YYNGEE. The CDR3 consists of 15 residues. CDR3 region: CASSETINSGNTIYF. The CDR3 DNA reads as TGTGCCAGCAGCGAGACTATAAACTCTGGAAACACCATATATTTT.

This clonotype was seen at least ten times. The V gene is TRBV11-3, the J gene TRBJ1-1; perhaps TRBD1 as D (5 bases). Germline lookup yields CDR1 SGHNT and CDR2 YENEEA. The CDR3 contains 13 residues. Trimming shortened V by 4 bases and J by 5 bases, and 11 bases separated the two germline ends. The chain's CDR3 is CASSWGGVTEAFF. DNA for the CDR3: TGTGCCAGCAGCTGGGGGGGGGTGACTGAAGCTTTCTTT.

In this sample, this clonotype turned up a few times. This chain links TRBV30 with TRBJ2-3, with D perhaps TRBD1 (6 bases). V was shortened by 0 bases and J by 0 bases, with 13 bases between the two germline ends. Germline-derived CDR1 and CDR2 are GTSNPN and SVGIG (reference sequence). The CDR3 is made up of 16 amino acids. CDR3 sequence (DNA): TGTGCCTGGAGTGTTGGAACAGGGTGGAGCACAGATACGCAGTATTTT. It yields the protein CAWSVGTGWSTDTQYF. The full variable domain, completed using reference TRBV30 and TRBJ2-3, is SQTIHQWPATLVQPVGSPLSLECTVEGTSNPNLYWYRQAAGRGLQLLFYSVGIGQISSEVPQNLSASRPQDRQFILSSKKLLLSDSGFYLCAWSVGTGWSTDTQYFGPGTRLTVL.

The J gene is TRBJ1-5, the V gene TRBV29-1; D unresolved. The CDR3 has 13 residues. Germline V gene sequence: CDR1 SQVTM, CDR2 ANQGSEA. Trimming stripped 5 bases from V and 4 bases from J, with 12 bases between. The CDR3 DNA sequence: TGCAGCGTTATAGTCGCTTCAAATCAGCCCCAGCATTTT. This encodes CSVIVASNQPQHF.

This clonotype has a count of ten or more. The chain couples TRBV2 to TRBJ1-1; a weak D match, TRBD1 (5 bases). Germline CDR1 and CDR2: SNHLY and FYNNEI. This CDR3 contains 13 residues. V was pared by 9 bases and J by 2 bases, with 13 bases between. CDR3 loop: CARVGEANTEAFF. CDR3 DNA sequence: TGTGCCAGGGTGGGGGAGGCTAACACTGAAGCTTTCTTT.

This clonotype was seen many times. The chain links TRBV12-3 or TRBV12-4 to TRBJ1-5; the D is unclear. V was clipped by 6 bases and J by 0 bases, with 12 bases between them. The CDR3 is 15 amino acids. This CDR3 reads CASSLGPYSNQPQHF. CDR3 in DNA: TGTGCCAGCAGCCTCGGACCTTATAGCAATCAGCCCCAGCATTTT.

This rearrangement joins TRBV6-2 or TRBV6-3 to TRBJ2-7, with a weak D call TRBD2 (5 bases). Germline-derived CDR1 and CDR2 are MNHEY and SVGEGT. This CDR3 spans 12 amino acids. V dropped 9 bases and J dropped 2 bases, with 11 bases sitting between them. The CDR3 sequence is CASLGLTYEQYF. DNA of the CDR3: TGTGCCAGTCTAGGACTGACCTACGAGCAGTACTTC.

This clonotype was seen repeatedly, ten times or more. The chain couples TRBV27 to TRBJ1-4; 11 bases are a match to TRBD1. Germline CDR1 and CDR2: MNHEY and SMNVEV (reference sequence). V lost 3 bases, J lost 4 bases, and 4 bases stayed unmatched. The CDR3 is made up of 16 amino acids. Here the CDR3 DNA reads TGTGCCAGCAGTTTCATCGGGACAGGGGGTAATGAAAAACTGTTTTTT. As protein: CASSFIGTGGNEKLFF.

There are many counts of this clonotype. The chain uses TRBV19 and TRBJ1-1; D remains unclear. The CDR3 runs 16 residues. Germline loops: CDR1 LNHDA, CDR2 SQIVND (reference sequence). Trimming took off 3 bases at V and 3 bases at J, with 17 bases between the two ends. The DNA for the CDR3 is TGTGCCAGTAGTATTTTTGCGGGCAGAATGTACACTGAAGCTTTCTTT. Its protein is CASSIFAGRMYTEAFF.

The table lists this clonotype with many counts. This chain's CDR3 is CASSPSTGTTQFF. Here the CDR3 DNA reads TGTGCCAGCAGTCCATCCACCGGGACTACCCAGTTCTTC. The genes are TRBV6-1 and TRBJ2-1; 7 bases align to TRBD2. The length of the CDR3 is 13 residues. V shed 5 bases and J 13 bases; nucleotides not matched to a gene: 11. Germline V gene data show CDR1 as MNHNS and CDR2 as SASEGT.